The 8 T cell receptor beta chains reported below all come from one sample, sequenced in a study of Ad26.COV2.S vaccination and SARS-CoV-2 variants. Described treatment: 19 received Ad26.COV2.S at low or high dose, single or two shots; 5 received placebo; per-sample allocation not given. Day 63 after the first injection of vaccine or placebo was the sampling time. Some clones are missing from TCRdb's copy, which holds only in-frame ones; the method was immunoSEQ multiplex PCR. The sample includes around 350,000 clones, more than 75% of them seen just once. Here the sequenced sample was peripheral blood, taken in a trial of Ad26.COV2.S vaccine versus placebo. The receptors were gathered from a person between 18 and 59 years old who received the Ad26.COV2.S COVID-19 vaccine or a placebo.

The rearrangement joins TRBV9 to TRBJ1-1, with 10 bases identical to TRBD1. The CDR3 has 11 amino acids. V trimming: 3 bases; J trimming: 11 bases; junction bases outside the gene matches: 1. Germline lookup yields CDR1 SGDLS and CDR2 YYNGEE. The CDR3 DNA follows: TGTGCCAGCAGCGGACAGGGGGCTGCTTTCTTT. It translates to CASSGQGAAFF.

V usage is TRBV5-4 and J usage is TRBJ2-1; 10 bases line up with TRBD2. Germline CDR1 reads SGHNT; CDR2 reads YYREEE (reference sequence). The J segment lost 0 bases and the V segment lost 5 bases, leaving 14 bases of the junction unmatched. The CDR3 loop spans 19 amino acids. The chain's CDR3 is CASRPGLATRFSSYNEQFF. The CDR3 DNA sequence: TGTGCCAGCAGGCCGGGACTAGCGACAAGATTTAGCTCCTACAATGAGCAGTTCTTC.

This clone has only one observation. The chain combines TRBV4-3 with TRBJ2-7; D not certain. Trimming left V 0 bases short and J 2 bases short, with 11 bases between. CDR3 length: 15 residues. Germline assignment: CDR1 LGHNA and CDR2 YSLEER. CDR3 DNA: TGCGCCAGCAGCCAAGATTTGGGCATAGCCTACGAGCAGTACTTC. This encodes CASSQDLGIAYEQYF.

The chain combines TRBV4-1 with TRBJ2-7; 7 nucleotides match TRBD1. Germline CDR1 MGHRA, CDR2 YSYEKL. V trimming: 6 bases; J trimming: 4 bases; junction bases outside the gene matches: 6. This CDR3 region has 13 residues. CDR3 in amino acids: CASSQQQGYEQYF. DNA for the CDR3: TGCGCCAGCAGTCAACAACAGGGGTACGAGCAGTACTTC.

V gene TRBV2 combines with J gene TRBJ2-6, with D tentatively TRBD1 or TRBD2 (6 bases each). Germline V lookup: CDR1 SNHLY, CDR2 FYNNEI. Trimming removed 6 bases at V and 0 bases at J, with 9 bases between. The CDR3 runs to 15 residues. The CDR3 nucleotides are TGTGCCAGCAGAGGGGGGCTCTCTGGGGCCAACGTCCTGACTTTC. Translation gives CASRGGLSGANVLTF.

This chain joins TRBV12-5 and TRBJ2-3; 7 bases are shared with TRBD2. The CDR3 has 18 residues. The V gene end was trimmed by 0 bases and the J gene end by 2 bases; junction bases not matched to a gene: 11. CDR1 LGHNT and CDR2 FRNRAP come from the germline V gene. CDR3 sequence (DNA): TGTGCTAGTGGTTTGGTAGGGAAAGCGGGAATCTACACAGATACGCAGTATTTT. It yields the protein CASGLVGKAGIYTDTQYF.

J is TRBJ1-5 and V is TRBV28; 7 nucleotides match TRBD1. J lost 1 base, V lost 7 bases, and 13 bases had no gene match. CDR3 length equals 17 residues. Germline CDR1 MDHEN, CDR2 SYDVKM. Here the CDR3 DNA reads TGTGCCAGCACCGCCGCAGAAGGGGGCAGGAGCAATCAGCCCCAGCATTTT. This translates into CASTAAEGGRSNQPQHF. The entire variable domain, with the rest obtained from reference TRBV28 and TRBJ1-5, is as follows: DVKVTQSSRYLVKRTGEKVFLECVQDMDHENMFWYRQDPGLGLRLIYFSYDVKMKEKGDIPEGYSVSREKKERFSLILESASTNQTSMYLCASTAAEGGRSNQPQHFGDGTRLSIL.

The CDR3 bases are TGTGCCAGCAGACTGACTAGCGGGGGCTCCTACGAGCAGTACTTC. It specifies CASRLTSGGSYEQYF. The chain joins TRBV28 to TRBJ2-7, with 12 bases aligning to TRBD2. Germline CDR1 MDHEN, CDR2 SYDVKM. This CDR3 spans 15 amino acids. J lost 0 bases, V lost 6 bases, and 3 bases had no gene match.